This TCR beta chain was sequenced for a study of OX40 agonist ivuxolimab in advanced cancers. Data came from immunoSEQ multiplex PCR; TCRdb stores just in-frame clones and leaves some out. The sample contains fewer than 18,000 clones, roughly 65% of which appear only once. Germline loops: CDR1 LNHDA, CDR2 SQIVND (reference sequence). The CDR3 spans 14 residues. V lost 6 bases and J 5 bases, leaving 16 bases between the germline ends. The TCR sequence derives from an adult with an advanced solid tumor such as melanoma, head and neck, liver or kidney cancer. The rearrangement uses TRBV19 and TRBJ2-5; D gene ambiguous. Sequenced material: CD4+ or CD8+ T cells sorted from blood, taken in a trial of the OX40 agonist ivuxolimab. The chain's CDR3 is CASSSARDAETQYF. The CDR3 bases are TGTGCCAGTAGCAGCGCTCGCGATGCGGAGACCCAGTACTTC.